Below are 20 T cell receptor beta chains sequenced from a single sample in a study of blood T cell repertoires in COVID-19. This table comes from immunoSEQ multiplex PCR, and its TCRdb copy is limited to in-frame clones, with some not included. The table lists about 49,000 clones, 85% to 90% of them singletons, with over 2% in the top ten. The sample comprised peripheral blood. Every receptor here comes from a woman of 80 years or more with COVID-19, enrolled during active disease.

This sequence joins TRBV6-5 and TRBJ2-5; 8 bases align to TRBD1. This CDR3 contains 14 residues. V gave up 7 bases and J gave up 1 base; unmatched junction bases: 5. Germline-derived CDR1 and CDR2 are MNHEY and SVGAGI. CDR3 coding DNA: TGTGCCAGCACCTACGGGACAGGCCAAGAGACCCAGTACTTC. Translated: CASTYGTGQETQYF.

This clone was detected only a few times. CDR3 in DNA: TGTGCCAGCAGCGTGGACAGGGCACCCAATGAGCAGTTCTTC. Amino acids: CASSVDRAPNEQFF. V usage is TRBV7-9 and J usage is TRBJ2-1; 8 positions agree with TRBD1. The CDR3 is 14 amino acids. V dropped 5 bases and J dropped 6; count of bases not matched to a gene: 6. CDR1 and CDR2 (germline): SEHNR, FQNEAQ (reference sequence).

The chain combines TRBV7-2 with TRBJ1-4, with a weak D call TRBD1 (6 bases). The CDR3 totals 14 residues. In germline, CDR1 is SGHTA, CDR2 FQGNSA. V lost 2 bases and J 7 bases, leaving 11 bases between the germline ends. CDR3 sequence reads: CASSLSGAPEKLFF. The CDR3 DNA reads as TGTGCCAGCAGCTTATCAGGGGCGCCTGAAAAACTGTTTTTT.

The chain is built from TRBV9 and TRBJ2-2, with unresolved D. In germline, CDR1 is SGDLS, CDR2 YYNGEE. This CDR3 is built from 15 residues. The V and J ends lost 4 bases and 0 bases respectively, with 10 bases between them. The CDR3 loop reads CASSPSAANTGELFF. The CDR3 DNA reads TGTGCCAGCAGCCCCTCGGCGGCGAACACCGGGGAGCTGTTTTTT. Drawing the rest from reference TRBV9 and TRBJ2-2, the complete variable domain is DSGVTQTPKHLITATGQRVTLRCSPRSGDLSVYWYQQSLDQGLQFLIQYYNGEERAKGNILERFSAQQFPDLHSELNLSSLELGDSALYFCASSPSAANTGELFFGEGSRLTVL.

The rearrangement joins TRBV3-1 (or the pseudogene TRBV3-2) to TRBJ2-5; TRBD1 aligns across 8 bases. This CDR3 is built from 12 residues. J lost 3 bases, V lost 6 bases, and 0 bases had no gene match. Germline loops: CDR1 LGHDT, CDR2 YNNKEL (reference sequence). Here the CDR3 DNA reads TGTGCCAGCAGGGACAGGGAAGAGACCCAGTACTTC. Translating it yields CASRDREETQYF.

The chain uses TRBV7-9 and TRBJ1-1, with a possible D match to TRBD1 (6 bases). The CDR3 runs to 13 residues. V shed 5 bases and J shed 4 bases, with 11 bases lying between them. Germline V gene lookup returns CDR1 SEHNR and CDR2 FQNEAQ (reference sequence). CDR3 nucleotides: TGTGCCAGCAGCGCCCACAGGGCCACTGAAGCTTTCTTT. Encoded protein: CASSAHRATEAFF.

This chain links TRBV9 with TRBJ2-2; 7 bases agree with TRBD2. This CDR3 is 17 amino acids long. With V trimmed by 4 bases and J by 0 bases, 9 bases remained unmatched. The germline gives CDR1 SGDLS, CDR2 YYNGEE. CDR3 amino acids: CASSSAVAGANTGELFF. The CDR3 nucleotides read TGTGCCAGCAGCTCCGCGGTGGCGGGAGCGAACACCGGGGAGCTGTTTTTT.

This clone was seen a handful of times. The V gene is TRBV11-3, the J gene TRBJ2-1, with 11 bases aligning to TRBD2. The CDR3 sequence is 16 residues long. V lost 1 base to trimming and J lost 8 bases; unmatched junction nucleotides: 7. The germline gives CDR1 SGHNT, CDR2 YENEEA. Here the CDR3 reads CASSLVTRLAGYEQFF. The CDR3 DNA reads TGTGCCAGCAGCTTAGTAACCCGACTAGCGGGGTATGAGCAGTTCTTC.

V gene TRBV5-5 combines with J gene TRBJ1-4; D uncertain. Germline assignment: CDR1 SGHKS and CDR2 YYEKEE (reference sequence). Trimming removed 0 bases at V and 3 bases at J, with 9 bases between. The CDR3 covers 15 residues. Here the CDR3 reads CASSLGQAPNEKLFF. The CDR3 DNA reads TGTGCCAGCAGCTTGGGTCAGGCCCCTAATGAAAAACTGTTTTTT.

The chain joins TRBV5-1 to TRBJ1-1; 8 bases fit TRBD1. The CDR3 totals 15 residues. V trimming: 1 base; J trimming: 3 bases; junction bases outside the gene matches: 5. Germline V CDR1 and CDR2: SGHRS, YFSETQ. The CDR3 here is CASSLQGAVHTEAFF. The CDR3 DNA is TGCGCCAGCAGCTTGCAGGGGGCGGTCCACACTGAAGCTTTCTTT. The entire variable domain, with the rest obtained from reference TRBV5-1 and TRBJ1-1, is as follows: KAGVTQTPRYLIKTRGQQVTLSCSPISGHRSVSWYQQTPGQGLQFLFEYFSETQRNKGNFPGRFSGRQFSNSRSEMNVSTLELGDSALYLCASSLQGAVHTEAFFGQGTRLTVV.

This clone showed up just once. V is TRBV5-5 and J is TRBJ1-1; tentative D call: TRBD1 (5 bases). Germline loops: CDR1 SGHKS, CDR2 YYEKEE (reference sequence). CDR3 length: 13 amino acids. The V gene lost 2 bases and the J gene lost 4 bases, with 9 bases spanning the gap. DNA of the CDR3: TGTGCCAGCAGCTTTAGCGGGACCACTGAAGCTTTCTTT. Its translation: CASSFSGTTEAFF.

V gene TRBV5-7 combines with J gene TRBJ1-1; 7 bases fit TRBD1. TRBV5-7 is labeled an ORF, and its function is uncertain. CDR3 size: 19 residues. J lost 0 bases, V lost 5 bases, and 19 bases had no gene match. Written as DNA, the CDR3 is TGTGCCAGCAGTCCCATTGTCCGGGACAGTTCCCACATGAACACTGAAGCTTTCTTT. Translation: CASSPIVRDSSHMNTEAFF.

V usage is TRBV6-9 and J usage is TRBJ2-1, with TRBD2 identical over 10 bases. This CDR3 has 16 amino acids. The V gene end was trimmed by 2 bases and the J gene end by 3 bases; junction bases not matched to a gene: 4. Germline V lookup: CDR1 MNHGY, CDR2 SVAAGI. The CDR3 coding sequence is TGTGCCAGCAGTTATCTAGCGGGGGTCCTCTACAATGAGCAGTTCTTC. It encodes CASSYLAGVLYNEQFF.

The chain is built from TRBV10-1 and TRBJ1-1; no reliable D call. The CDR3 has 14 residues. Trimming stripped 0 bases from V and 4 bases from J, with 9 bases between. Germline CDR1 reads WNHNN; CDR2 reads SYGVQD (reference sequence). The CDR3 region is CASSESRRGTEAFF. CDR3 sequence (DNA): TGCGCCAGCAGTGAGTCGAGAAGAGGCACTGAAGCTTTCTTT.

The rearrangement joins TRBV30 to TRBJ2-4; TRBD1 matches at 8 bases. V gave up 4 bases and J gave up 3 bases; unmatched junction bases: 2. The CDR3 has 13 amino acids. CDR1 and CDR2 from the germline V gene are GTSNPN and SVGIG (reference sequence). CDR3 sequence (DNA): TGTGCCTGGACAGGGGGCGTCAAAAACATTCAGTACTTC. This gives the protein CAWTGGVKNIQYF.

This chain connects TRBV18 to TRBJ2-7, with 9 bases matching TRBD1. Germline V gene lookup returns CDR1 KGHSH and CDR2 LQKENI. The V and J ends lost 3 bases and 6 bases, in that order; junction bases with no gene match: 9. The CDR3 consists of 15 residues. The CDR3 nucleotides are TGTGCCAGCTCACCCGCATGGACAGGGGAAGTCGAGCAGTACTTC. Protein: CASSPAWTGEVEQYF.

J is TRBJ2-7 and V is TRBV3-1 (or the pseudogene TRBV3-2); TRBD1 matches 7 bases. From germline, CDR1 is LGHDT and CDR2 YNNKEL (reference sequence). The junction had 6 bases not matched to a gene; V was cut back by 4 bases and J by 3 bases. There are 14 residues in the CDR3. The CDR3 is CASSRVAGGYEQYF. The CDR3 nucleotides are TGTGCCAGCAGCCGTGTGGCAGGGGGCTACGAGCAGTACTTC.

The chain carries TRBV3-1 (or the pseudogene TRBV3-2) and TRBJ1-1, with D possibly being TRBD1 (5 bases). V was trimmed by 3 bases and J by 2 bases, leaving 16 bases between them. The CDR3 totals 16 residues. From germline, CDR1 is LGHDT and CDR2 YNNKEL (reference sequence). CDR3 loop: CASSHRGRQGNTEAFF. The CDR3 bases are TGTGCCAGCAGCCATCGGGGGAGGCAGGGAAACACTGAAGCTTTCTTT.

The chain is built from TRBV27 and TRBJ1-1, with D tentatively TRBD1 (6 bases). This CDR3 region has 18 residues. Trimming took 0 bases from V and 0 from J, leaving 17 bases between them. Germline V CDR1 and CDR2: MNHEY, SMNVEV (reference sequence). CDR3: CASSLSHRDRSMNTEAFF. For the CDR3, the DNA is TGTGCCAGCAGTTTATCTCACCGTGACAGGAGCATGAACACTGAAGCTTTCTTT.

The V call is TRBV5-1, the J call TRBJ2-1; 7 bases are shared with TRBD2. Germline assignment: CDR1 SGHRS and CDR2 YFSETQ. With 1 base clipped from V and 2 bases from J, the junction kept 6 bases outside the gene matches. There are 16 residues in the CDR3. The CDR3 region is CASSLQAGITYNEQFF. In DNA form, the CDR3 reads TGCGCCAGCAGCTTGCAAGCGGGAATCACCTACAATGAGCAGTTCTTC.